This is a list of T cell receptor beta chains from one sample in a study of shared T cell receptors in the human thymus. Some clones are missing from TCRdb's copy, which holds only in-frame ones; the method was immunoSEQ multiplex PCR. Among 450,000 to 650,000 clones listed, about 80% were seen once. This sample was also put to use in a study of human thymus T cells.

Input material: thymocytes. The receptors were sampled from a boy in the first two years of life with a congenital heart defect. Each CDR3 is given with its conserved first and last residue.

TRBV29-1,TRBJ2-5,CSARLVSQYF
TRBV28,TRBJ2-6,CASSLRDRQRAGANVLTF
TRBV25-1,TRBJ2-7,CASRTPSYEQYF
TRBV28,TRBJ2-7,CASSLSGTGFEQYF
TRBV5-5,TRBJ2-1,CASSPVPRDRGHEQFF
TRBV4-3,TRBJ2-3,CASSQILLADTQYF
TRBV6-5,TRBJ2-5,CASSYSDMPEETQYF
TRBV5-1,TRBJ2-1,CASSEGGGGRAGNEQFF
TRBV6-1,TRBJ2-7,CASSEDVSVVQLRSYEQYF
TRBV5-1,TRBJ1-4,CASSHRQGSLEKLFF
TRBV19,TRBJ1-2,CASSIQPDSANYGYTF
TRBV10-2,TRBJ1-1,CASMVGAQFAEAFF
TRBV7-2,TRBJ2-6,CASSWDGGGANVLTF
TRBV19,TRBJ2-2,CASSRSSEANTGELFF
TRBV27,TRBJ2-7,CASSLPRLAGGEYEQYF
TRBV28,TRBJ2-1,CASTWRGYNEQFF